The 9 T cell receptor beta chains listed next were all sequenced from one sample in a study. Using its own MiXCR run on the 5' RACE reads, TCRdb lists one record per CDR3 protein. Counted here are tens of thousands of distinct CDR3 sequences, approximately 24% occurring once; the ten biggest clones make up roughly 3%. Sequencing was performed on tumor-infiltrating naive CD4+ T cells sorted from the breast tumor. Subset: naive CD4+ T cells, CD4+CD45RA+CD25-. These receptors came from a female donor with breast cancer.

This clonotype was observed a handful of times. The chain recombines TRBV28 with TRBJ2-2; 8 nucleotides agree with TRBD1. Germline CDR1 is MDHEN and CDR2 is SYDVKM. The CDR3 contains 15 residues. Trimming cost V 5 bases and J 5 bases; bases outside gene matches: 7. This CDR3 is CASSPRTGRTGELFF. For the CDR3, the DNA is TGTGCCAGCAGTCCCCGGACAGGGAGGACCGGGGAGCTGTTTTTT.

V gene TRBV20-1 combines with J gene TRBJ2-5, with D perhaps matching TRBD1 or TRBD2 (6 bases each). Trimming shortened V by 7 bases and J by 2 bases, and 14 bases separated the two germline ends. CDR3 length: 13 amino acids. The germline gives CDR1 DFQATT, CDR2 SNEGSKA (reference sequence). In DNA, the CDR3 is TGCAGTGTGGAGGGGGGAGCTCAAGAGACCCAGTACTTC. Translating gives CSVEGGAQETQYF.

The chain has TRBV5-1 and TRBJ2-7, with a possible D match to TRBD2 (6 bases). Trimming stripped 0 bases from V and 4 bases from J, with 11 bases between. The CDR3 is 14 residues long. Germline V CDR1 and CDR2: SGHRS, YFSETQ. DNA of the CDR3: TGCGCCAGCAGCTTGGTTCCGGGGAGGTACGAGCAGTACTTC. It is translated as CASSLVPGRYEQYF.

This clonotype has a handful of counts. V usage is TRBV13 and J usage is TRBJ1-1; D possibly corresponds to TRBD1 (6 bases). The CDR3 runs 14 residues. V lost 5 bases and J lost 1, with 11 bases in between. The germline gives CDR1 PRHDT, CDR2 FYEKMQ (reference sequence). The CDR3 spells CASSDRRGNTEAFF. DNA for the CDR3: TGTGCCAGCAGCGATCGCAGGGGGAACACTGAAGCTTTCTTT.

This clonotype was seen a few times. The rearrangement joins TRBV6-2 or TRBV6-3 to TRBJ1-5, with TRBD1 identical over 8 bases. The trim removed 7 bases at V and 3 bases at J, leaving 11 bases unmatched. This CDR3 is built from 16 residues. Germline lookup yields CDR1 MNHEY and CDR2 SVGEGT. CDR3 nucleotides: TGTGCCAGCACCAAATCCCGGGACAGGACCAATCAGCCCCAGCATTTT. Protein sequence: CASTKSRDRTNQPQHF.

This clonotype was detected a few times. V and J are TRBV10-3 and TRBJ2-1; TRBD2 matches 12 bases. This CDR3 is 17 amino acids long. V lost 4 bases and J lost 1; bases outside the gene matches: 5. Germline-derived CDR1 and CDR2 are ENHRY and SYGVKD. CDR3 in amino acids: CAISAASGRGSYNEQFF. DNA of the CDR3: TGTGCCATCAGTGCGGCTAGCGGGAGGGGATCCTACAATGAGCAGTTCTTC.

There are many counts of this clonotype. The chain is built from TRBV6-1 and TRBJ1-5; D remains ambiguous. V was trimmed by 10 bases and J by 0 bases, leaving 10 bases between them. The germline gives CDR1 MNHNS, CDR2 SASEGT. The CDR3 has 13 amino acids. As DNA, the CDR3 is TGTGCCACCACCACCGGTAGCAATCAGCCCCAGCATTTT. Translation: CATTTGSNQPQHF.

The genes are TRBV7-2 and TRBJ2-3; no clear D. The CDR3 contains 13 residues. Looked up from germline, CDR1 is SGHTA and CDR2 is FQGNSA. The V end was cut by 1 base, the J end by 6 bases, with 8 bases between. The DNA of the CDR3 is TGTGCCAGCAGCTTAGGTACCCCGGATACGCAGTATTTT. It is translated as CASSLGTPDTQYF. Based on the CDR3 plus reference TRBV7-2 and TRBJ2-3, the full variable domain is GAGVSQSPSNKVTEKGKDVELRCDPISGHTALYWYRQSLGQGLEFLIYFQGNSAPDKSGLPSDRFSAERTGGSVSTLTIQRTQQEDSAVYLCASSLGTPDTQYFGPGTRLTVL.

This clonotype showed up just a few times. This chain links TRBV18 with TRBJ1-2; maybe TRBD1 (6 bases). This CDR3 has 14 amino acids. Trimming stripped 3 bases from V and 6 bases from J, with 14 bases between. CDR1 KGHSH and CDR2 LQKENI come from the germline V gene. The CDR3 region is CASSPYRVHHGYTF. The CDR3 DNA follows: TGTGCCAGCTCACCTTACAGGGTTCACCATGGCTACACCTTC.